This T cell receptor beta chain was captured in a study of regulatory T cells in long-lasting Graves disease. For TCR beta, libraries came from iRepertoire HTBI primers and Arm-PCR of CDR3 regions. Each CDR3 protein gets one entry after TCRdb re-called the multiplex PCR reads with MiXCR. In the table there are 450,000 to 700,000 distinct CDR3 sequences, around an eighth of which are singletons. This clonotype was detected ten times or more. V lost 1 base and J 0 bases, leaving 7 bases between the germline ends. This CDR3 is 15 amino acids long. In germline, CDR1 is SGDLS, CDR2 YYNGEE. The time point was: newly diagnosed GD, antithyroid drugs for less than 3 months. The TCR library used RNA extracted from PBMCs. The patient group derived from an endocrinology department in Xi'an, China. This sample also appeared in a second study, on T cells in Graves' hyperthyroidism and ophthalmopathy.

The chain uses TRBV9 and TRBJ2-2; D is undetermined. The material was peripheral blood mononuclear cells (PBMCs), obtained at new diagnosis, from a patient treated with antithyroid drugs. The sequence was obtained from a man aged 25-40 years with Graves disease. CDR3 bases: TGTGCCAGCAGCGTAAGCAGGTCGAACACCGGGGAGCTGTTTTTT. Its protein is CASSVSRSNTGELFF.